This T cell receptor (beta chain) was captured by sequencing in a study of chemoradiotherapy in HPV16-positive cancers. This table comes from immunoSEQ multiplex PCR, and its TCRdb copy is limited to in-frame clones, with some not included. The table has about 25,000 clones, more than 90% seen once; the top ten hold 22%. Germline V lookup: CDR1 SEHNR, CDR2 FQNEAQ (reference sequence). This CDR3 is built from 12 residues. Trimming removed 1 base from V and 8 bases from J, with 8 bases in between. Source: blood, taken from a patient who underwent chemoradiotherapy. This clonotype was sampled from a human donor with HPV-associated anogenital cancer. The genes are TRBV7-9 and TRBJ1-2; D uncertain. Written as DNA, the CDR3 is TGTGCCAGCAGCTTAGACGTGGGAGGCTACACCTTC. Translating it yields CASSLDVGGYTF.